This T cell receptor beta chain was found in a study of blood T cell repertoires in COVID-19. Turning to the study itself: Samples taken during acute and convalescent COVID-19 were collected in the United States, Italy and Spain. T cells, B-cell-depleted T cells, or PBMCs provided the cDNA or gDNA that served as material.

Turning to this clone: Germline is not matched at one junction end, which may reflect a read error.

From germline, CDR1 is SGHDT and CDR2 YYEEEE. The CDR3 spans 11 residues. As originally analysed: Amplification of reference gene primers was used by the study to estimate nucleated cell counts. Generated by immunoSEQ multiplex PCR, the TCRdb table keeps only in-frame clones and is missing some. For V, J and clone size, that table is used; D and trimming come from the DNA. The sample lists tens of thousands of clones, 80% to 85% occurring once. The TCR originated in a woman between 55 and 75 years old with acute or convalescent COVID-19. The material sequenced was peripheral blood. This chain joins TRBV5-6 and TRBJ1-1, with unresolved D. CDR3 protein: CASSLSQLVSF. As DNA, the CDR3 is TGTGCCAGCAGCTTGTCACAGCTTGTGAGCTTT. Complete variable domain (other parts from reference TRBV5-6 and TRBJ1-1): DAGVTQSPTHLIKTRGQQVTLRCSPKSGHDTVSWYQQALGQGPQFIFQYYEEEERQRGNFPDRFSGHQFPNYSSELNVNALLLGDSALYLCASSLSQLVSFGQGTRLTVV.